This T cell receptor beta chain is from a study of T cells after yellow fever vaccination (dated by TCRdb to about 2019). For the wider study: The SMART-Seq v4 Ultra Low Input RNA kit was used to prepare libraries from fractions with low cell numbers. To follow T-cell clones before and after both primary and booster YFV17D yellow fever vaccination, bulk TCR alpha and beta repertoires underwent longitudinal sequencing. The cohort comprised two healthy male donors, one aged 18 to 29 and one aged 30 to 39 years. Blood samples were taken at several timepoints before and after primary and secondary immunization, and bulk PBMC replicates and cell subsets were isolated. Findings and caveats that apply to the study as a whole: A small share of clonotypes occurred in both CD4 and CD8 compartments, likely arising from convergent recombination. Because abundant contaminating clonotypes from the bulk population could be contained in FACS-sorted repertoires, computational filtering was required. The secondary T-cell response was found to be weaker but faster than the primary response, with a peak reached on day 5 rather than on day 15. Most clones expanded after primary vaccination (about 96% of CD4 and 70% to 90% of CD8) were re-detected after the booster, suggesting that broad memory maintenance occurred. Because the study included only a couple of donors, the extent to which the findings can be generalized is limited.

In the paper's terms, the treatment or condition label means: live attenuated yellow fever vaccine strain. At every blood-draw timepoint, two biological replicates of bulk PBMCs were collected. PBMCs were isolated from peripheral blood using a standard Ficoll-Paque protocol. RNA was extracted with TriZol from bulk PBMCs, CD4 and CD8 fractions, and dextramer-positive and dextramer-negative fractions. Sequencing relied on an Illumina NovaSeq 6000. TCR cDNA was made using 5'RACE template switching, a step that added a universal primer site and unique molecular identifiers. Priming for cDNA synthesis came from both the TCR alpha and TCR beta constant segments. Two PCR steps were used to amplify libraries, with sample barcodes and sequencing adapters being added in the second step. Sequencing of the libraries was done on either Illumina HiSeq 2500 (2x100 bp) or NovaSeq (2x150 bp). The source study handled its data this way. MIGEC handled demultiplexing of reads and collapsing into UMI consensus sequences, while MiXCR performed V(D)J alignment. Vaccine-responding clonotypes were defined with edgeR using replicate PBMC samples, requiring FDR below 0.01 and a log2 fold change above 5 up to day 15. CD4 or CD8 identity was assigned to each bulk clonotype according to whether the clonotype was present at higher abundance in the sequenced CD4 repertoire or the sequenced CD8 repertoire. TCRdb cleaned the public reads at Q25 with fastp, built clones with MiXCR and kept in-frame beta chains. Every distinct CDR3 protein forms one entry, paired with its most common genes and DNA. TCRdb, rather than the study authors, made the V and J calls. The sample table shows hundreds of thousands of distinct CDR3 sequences, and about 19% are seen once. The ten largest clonotypes hold about a sixth of the sample.

Of note for this clonotype: Its antigen has not been determined. Per-base quality was not reported, and no clone a single base away is much larger than it.

Including the terminal cysteine and phenylalanine, the CDR3 comprises 14 residues. Of the read, only the CDR3 DNA is kept; its 42 bases are in frame from base 1. V is pared back by 3 bases and J by 4 bases, with 12 bases lying between the germline termini. Recombination connected TRBV12-3 or TRBV12-4 to TRBJ1-1; the D gene is unclear. The source of this sequence is a man aged 18 to 30 who received the YFV17D yellow fever vaccine. The material was PBMCs, obtained before the yellow fever booster vaccination. In nucleotides, the sequence is TGTGCCAGCAGTTTTACGGGTTCTGCCACTGAAGCTTTCTTT. The encoded protein is CASSFTGSATEAFF.